One and the same sample provided the 2 T cell receptor beta chains below, sequenced in a study of T cell responses to AZD1222 COVID-19 vaccine (dated by TCRdb to the early 2020s). Reading the label with the study, this specimen's time point is: baseline before first vaccination. The library came from the immunoSEQ multiplex PCR assay. The immuneACCESS repertoire file appears here via TCRdb, limited to in-frame rearrangements. These files lack a portion of the clones; in checked studies, under half of the deficit traces to unresolved V genes, and the cause of the others is not known. Present in this sample are fewer than 200,000 clones, 85% to 90% of which were seen just once. The ten largest account for around 5.8% of the sample. The sequenced sample was peripheral blood, obtained on day 0 of AZD1222 vaccination. The receptors were sampled from an adult in good health.

The DNA of the CDR3 is TGTGCCAGCAGCTTAGTGGGGACTAGCGGAGAGTACAATGAGCAGTTCTTC. Protein sequence: CASSLVGTSGEYNEQFF. V usage is TRBV7-8 and J usage is TRBJ2-1; the match to TRBD2 covers 11 bases. CDR3 length: 17 amino acids. From germline, CDR1 is SGHVS and CDR2 FQNEAQ. V trimming: 1 base; J trimming: 4 bases; junction bases outside the gene matches: 6.

V is TRBV30 and J is TRBJ1-6, with D perhaps TRBD1 (6 bases). The CDR3 sequence is 13 residues long. The germline V gene has CDR1 GTSNPN and CDR2 SVGIG (reference sequence). Trimming removed 5 bases from V and 6 bases from J, with 11 bases in between. The CDR3 coding sequence is TGTGCCTGGGGGAGACAGGTTAATTCACCCCTCCACTTT. It is translated as CAWGRQVNSPLHF.